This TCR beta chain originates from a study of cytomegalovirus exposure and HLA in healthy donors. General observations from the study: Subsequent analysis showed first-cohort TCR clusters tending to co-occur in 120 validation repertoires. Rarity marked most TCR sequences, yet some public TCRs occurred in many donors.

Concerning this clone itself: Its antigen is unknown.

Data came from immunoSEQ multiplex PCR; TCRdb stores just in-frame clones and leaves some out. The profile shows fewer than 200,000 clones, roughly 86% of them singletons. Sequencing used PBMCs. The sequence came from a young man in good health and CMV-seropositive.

The CDR3 nucleotides read TGTGCCAGCAGCCCCCGGACTAGCGGCTACGAGCAGTACTTC. Amino acids: CASSPRTSGYEQYF. The J gene is TRBJ2-7, the V gene TRBV9, with TRBD2 matching 10 bases. The CDR3 runs to 14 residues. Germline V gene data show CDR1 as SGDLS and CDR2 as YYNGEE. The trim removed 4 bases at V and 3 bases at J, leaving 4 bases unmatched.